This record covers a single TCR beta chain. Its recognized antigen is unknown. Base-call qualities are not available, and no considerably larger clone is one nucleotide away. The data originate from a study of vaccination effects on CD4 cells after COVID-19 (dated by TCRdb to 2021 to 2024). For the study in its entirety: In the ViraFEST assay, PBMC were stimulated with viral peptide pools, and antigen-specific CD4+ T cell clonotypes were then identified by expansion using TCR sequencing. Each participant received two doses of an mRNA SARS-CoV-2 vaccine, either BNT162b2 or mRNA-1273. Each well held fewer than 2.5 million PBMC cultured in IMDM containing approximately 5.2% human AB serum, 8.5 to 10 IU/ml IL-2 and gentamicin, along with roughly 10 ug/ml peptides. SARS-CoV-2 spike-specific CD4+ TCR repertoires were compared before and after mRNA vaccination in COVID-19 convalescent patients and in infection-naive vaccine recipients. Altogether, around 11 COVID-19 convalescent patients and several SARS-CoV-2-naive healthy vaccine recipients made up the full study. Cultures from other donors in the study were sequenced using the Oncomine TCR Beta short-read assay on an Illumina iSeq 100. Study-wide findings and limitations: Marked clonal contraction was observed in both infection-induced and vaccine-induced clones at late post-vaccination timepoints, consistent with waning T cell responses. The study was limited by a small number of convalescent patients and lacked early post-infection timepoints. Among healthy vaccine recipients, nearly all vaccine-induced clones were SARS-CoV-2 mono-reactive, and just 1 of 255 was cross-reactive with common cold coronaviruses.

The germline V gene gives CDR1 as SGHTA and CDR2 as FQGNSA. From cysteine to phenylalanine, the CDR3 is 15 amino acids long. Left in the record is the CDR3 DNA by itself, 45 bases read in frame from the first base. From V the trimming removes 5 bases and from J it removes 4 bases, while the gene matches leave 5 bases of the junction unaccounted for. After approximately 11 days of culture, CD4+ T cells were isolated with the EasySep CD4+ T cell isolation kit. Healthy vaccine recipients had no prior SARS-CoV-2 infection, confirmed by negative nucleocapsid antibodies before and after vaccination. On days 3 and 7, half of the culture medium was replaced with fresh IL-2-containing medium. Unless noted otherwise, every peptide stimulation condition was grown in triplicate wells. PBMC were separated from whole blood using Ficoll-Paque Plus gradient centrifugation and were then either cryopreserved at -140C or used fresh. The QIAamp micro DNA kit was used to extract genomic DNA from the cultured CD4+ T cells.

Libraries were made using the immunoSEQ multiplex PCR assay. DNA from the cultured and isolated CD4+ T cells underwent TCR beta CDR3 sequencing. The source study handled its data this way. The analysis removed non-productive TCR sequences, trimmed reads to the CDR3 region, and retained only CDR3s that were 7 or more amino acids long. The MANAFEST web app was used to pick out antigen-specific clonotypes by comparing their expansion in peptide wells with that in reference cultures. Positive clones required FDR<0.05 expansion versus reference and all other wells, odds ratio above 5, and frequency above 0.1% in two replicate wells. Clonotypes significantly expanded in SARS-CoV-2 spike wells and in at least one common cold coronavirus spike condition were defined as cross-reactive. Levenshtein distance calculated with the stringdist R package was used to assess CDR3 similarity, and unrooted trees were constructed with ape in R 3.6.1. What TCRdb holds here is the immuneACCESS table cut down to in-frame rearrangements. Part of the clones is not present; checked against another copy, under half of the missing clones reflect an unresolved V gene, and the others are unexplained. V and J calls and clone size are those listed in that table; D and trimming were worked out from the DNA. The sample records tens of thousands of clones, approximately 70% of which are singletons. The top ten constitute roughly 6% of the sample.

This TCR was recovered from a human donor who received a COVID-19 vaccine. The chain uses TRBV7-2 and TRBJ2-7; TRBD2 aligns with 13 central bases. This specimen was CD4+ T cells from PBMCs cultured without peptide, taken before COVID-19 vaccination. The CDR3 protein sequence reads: CASSDRTSGGYEQYF. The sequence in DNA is TGTGCCAGCAGCGATCGGACTAGCGGGGGTTACGAGCAGTACTTC. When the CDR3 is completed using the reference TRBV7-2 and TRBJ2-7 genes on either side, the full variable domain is GAGVSQSPSNKVTEKGKDVELRCDPISGHTALYWYRQSLGQGLEFLIYFQGNSAPDKSGLPSDRFSAERTGGSVSTLTIQRTQQEDSAVYLCASSDRTSGGYEQYFGPGTRLTVT.